The T cell receptor beta chain described here comes from a study of blood T cell repertoires in COVID-19. Turning to the study itself: Sites across the United States, Italy and Spain contributed samples from acute and convalescent COVID-19. T cells, B-cell-depleted T cells, or PBMCs provided the cDNA or gDNA that served as material.

With 3 bases clipped from V and 3 bases from J, the junction kept 6 bases outside the gene matches. There are 16 residues in the CDR3. Looked up from germline, CDR1 is KGHDR and CDR2 is SFDVKD. How the authors handled the data: Using reference gene primer amplification, nucleated cell counts were estimated. TCRdb's table, derived via immunoSEQ multiplex PCR, lists solely in-frame clones and lacks some. From that table come the V and J calls and clone size; the DNA was used to work out D and trimming. The data contain more than 200,000 clones, about 80% of them singletons. Sequenced: peripheral blood. This TCR derives from a man older than 75 with acute or convalescent COVID-19. V is TRBV24-1 and J is TRBJ2-1; 8 bases match TRBD2. The CDR3 loop is CATSDPAGGFYNEQFF. CDR3 coding DNA: TGTGCCACCAGTGATCCCGCGGGGGGATTCTACAATGAGCAGTTCTTC.